This TCR beta chain was retrieved from a study of T cells in Graves' hyperthyroidism and ophthalmopathy. RNA transcripts gave rise to amplified TCR beta CDR3 regions. When the TCR CDR3 underwent first-round RT-PCR, the HTBI primer set was used. In TCRdb, the multiplex PCR reads were re-called with MiXCR into one record per CDR3 protein. Here the sample spans about 840,000 distinct CDR3 sequences, over 35% being singletons. Trimming took off 3 bases at V and 0 bases at J, with 11 bases between the two ends. The CDR3 has 15 amino acids. Germline V gene sequence: CDR1 MGHRA, CDR2 YSYEKL. The sample consisted of blood. The chain couples TRBV4-1 to TRBJ1-1; the D gene is possibly TRBD1 (5 bases). This TCR came from a man between 18 and 29 years old with Graves' hyperthyroidism. This CDR3 reads CASSHPRGLNTEAFF. In DNA form, the CDR3 reads TGCGCCAGCAGCCACCCAAGGGGCCTGAACACTGAAGCTTTCTTT.